These T cell receptor beta chains were read from a single sample in a study of blood T cell repertoires in COVID-19. Data came from immunoSEQ multiplex PCR; TCRdb stores just in-frame clones and leaves some out. The sample consists of 300,000 to 350,000 clones, more than 70% of them appearing once. Sequencing was done on a sample of PBMCs or T cells enriched from blood (not recorded which). All receptors derive from a woman in her 30s who had been exposed to COVID-19. The CDR3 runs from the conserved cysteine through the conserved F or W. The D gene is left open where the match is weak. Part of the rows lack a size; the others show once, few, many or a class for expanded clones.

d_gene: TRBD1; j_gene: TRBJ2-7; v_gene: TRBV9; abundance: NA; CDR3nt: TGTGCCAGCAGCGTTTCAGGACAGGGGGTCCCTCGGGAGCAGTACTTC; CDR3aa: CASSVSGQGVPREQYF
d_gene: NA; j_gene: TRBJ1-4; v_gene: TRBV28; abundance: NA; CDR3nt: TGTGCCAGCAGTTCCTCCCCCTTGGGACACTTTAATGAAAAACTGTTTTTT; CDR3aa: CASSSSPLGHFNEKLFF
d_gene: NA; j_gene: TRBJ2-2; v_gene: TRBV7-7; abundance: NA; CDR3nt: TGTGCCAGCAGCTTGTCAGGGAACACCGGGGAGCTGTTTTTT; CDR3aa: CASSLSGNTGELFF
d_gene: TRBD1; j_gene: TRBJ2-3; v_gene: TRBV3-1/TRBV3-2; abundance: once; CDR3nt: TGTGCCAGCAGCCTCCGACAGGGGGTAACAGATACGCAGTATTTT; CDR3aa: CASSLRQGVTDTQYF
d_gene: NA; j_gene: TRBJ1-5; v_gene: TRBV27; abundance: NA; CDR3nt: TGTGCCAGCAGTTTAAGTTGGAGGCAGCCCCAGCATTTT; CDR3aa: CASSLSWRQPQHF
d_gene: NA; j_gene: TRBJ2-2; v_gene: TRBV6-5; abundance: once; CDR3nt: TGTGCCAGCAGGGTAGGGGTAAACACCGGGGAGCTGTTTTTT; CDR3aa: CASRVGVNTGELFF
d_gene: NA; j_gene: TRBJ1-2; v_gene: TRBV5-1; abundance: NA; CDR3nt: TGCGCCAGCAGCTTGAACAGCAACTATGGCTACACCTTC; CDR3aa: CASSLNSNYGYTF
d_gene: NA; j_gene: TRBJ1-2; v_gene: TRBV21-1; abundance: NA; CDR3nt: TGTGCCAGCAGCCACTTCAAAGGCTACACCTTC; CDR3aa: CASSHFKGYTF
d_gene: NA; j_gene: TRBJ1-5; v_gene: TRBV5-8; abundance: NA; CDR3nt: TGTGCCAGCAGCTTGGATGGGGGCTATCAGCCCCAGCATTTT; CDR3aa: CASSLDGGYQPQHF
d_gene: TRBD2; j_gene: TRBJ2-1; v_gene: TRBV9; abundance: NA; CDR3nt: TGTGCCAGCAGCGTAGCGGCTAGCGGATCCTACAATGAGCAGTTCTTC; CDR3aa: CASSVAASGSYNEQFF
d_gene: NA; j_gene: TRBJ1-2; v_gene: TRBV30; abundance: NA; CDR3nt: TGTGCCTGGAGTGCATACCCTTATGGGCAGTTC; CDR3aa: CAWSAYPYGQF
d_gene: TRBD1; j_gene: TRBJ2-7; v_gene: TRBV7-9; abundance: once; CDR3nt: TGTGCCAGCAGCCGGACAGGGGACGAGCAGTACTTC; CDR3aa: CASSRTGDEQYF
d_gene: TRBD1; j_gene: TRBJ2-4; v_gene: TRBV2; abundance: NA; CDR3nt: TGTGCCAGCTCCGGGACAGTAAACATTCAGTACTTC; CDR3aa: CASSGTVNIQYF
d_gene: TRBD2; j_gene: TRBJ2-3; v_gene: TRBV24-1; abundance: NA; CDR3nt: TGTGCCACCAGTGATCACACCGGACTAGCGGGAGTGTTCACAGATACGCAGTATTTT; CDR3aa: CATSDHTGLAGVFTDTQYF
d_gene: NA; j_gene: TRBJ1-1; v_gene: TRBV4-1; abundance: few; CDR3nt: TGCGCCAGCACCGGGACCGCGGAGGGCACTGAAGCTTTCTTT; CDR3aa: CASTGTAEGTEAFF
d_gene: NA; j_gene: TRBJ2-7; v_gene: TRBV5-6; abundance: NA; CDR3nt: TGTGCCAGCACCGACGTTGCCAGCTACCGAGGCGAGCAGTACTTC; CDR3aa: CASTDVASYRGEQYF
d_gene: NA; j_gene: TRBJ1-1; v_gene: TRBV28; abundance: NA; CDR3nt: TGTGCCAGCAGTTTATCGGGGACTGAAGCTTTCTTT; CDR3aa: CASSLSGTEAFF
d_gene: NA; j_gene: TRBJ2-2; v_gene: TRBV19; abundance: NA; CDR3nt: TGTGCCAGTAGTATAGGGCAGGGGGGTCCCGGGGAGCTGTTTTTT; CDR3aa: CASSIGQGGPGELFF
d_gene: NA; j_gene: TRBJ1-4; v_gene: TRBV28; abundance: NA; CDR3nt: TGTGCCAGCAGTGGGGAGGGGGATGCAACTAATGAAAAACTGTTTTTT; CDR3aa: CASSGEGDATNEKLFF
d_gene: TRBD1; j_gene: TRBJ2-7; v_gene: TRBV4-1; abundance: NA; CDR3nt: TGCGCCAGCAGCCAGGACCTAGGACAGGGGTACTACGAGCAGTACTTC; CDR3aa: CASSQDLGQGYYEQYF
d_gene: NA; j_gene: TRBJ1-1; v_gene: TRBV28; abundance: once; CDR3nt: TGTGCCAGCAGTTATTCCGGGTTGAACACTGAAGCTTTCTTT; CDR3aa: CASSYSGLNTEAFF
d_gene: NA; j_gene: TRBJ1-5; v_gene: TRBV18; abundance: NA; CDR3nt: TGTGCCAGCTCGGCCGACAGGTATGGATATGGCAATCAGCCCCAGCATTTT; CDR3aa: CASSADRYGYGNQPQHF